The present T cell receptor (beta chain) was sequenced within a study of neurological immune-mediated disorders. TCRdb processed the 5' RACE reads anew with MiXCR; each CDR3 protein has one entry. The data contain 60,000 to 90,000 distinct CDR3 sequences, roughly 10% of them seen just once; the ten biggest clones take up more than 9%. From germline, CDR1 is DFQATT and CDR2 SNEGSKA (reference sequence). The V end lost 5 bases, the J end lost 4 bases, and 18 bases lay between the germline ends. There are 15 residues in the CDR3. This sample's time point: longitudinal time-point 1 (baseline). This clonotype occurred many times.

The genes are TRBV20-1 and TRBJ2-1; D may be TRBD1 or TRBD2 (5 bases each). The clonotype comes from a man aged 25 to 40 in good health. Input material: PBMCs. The CDR3 bases are TGCAGTGCTCCACATATGGGGGATGCATACAATGAGCAGTTCTTC. This gives the protein CSAPHMGDAYNEQFF.